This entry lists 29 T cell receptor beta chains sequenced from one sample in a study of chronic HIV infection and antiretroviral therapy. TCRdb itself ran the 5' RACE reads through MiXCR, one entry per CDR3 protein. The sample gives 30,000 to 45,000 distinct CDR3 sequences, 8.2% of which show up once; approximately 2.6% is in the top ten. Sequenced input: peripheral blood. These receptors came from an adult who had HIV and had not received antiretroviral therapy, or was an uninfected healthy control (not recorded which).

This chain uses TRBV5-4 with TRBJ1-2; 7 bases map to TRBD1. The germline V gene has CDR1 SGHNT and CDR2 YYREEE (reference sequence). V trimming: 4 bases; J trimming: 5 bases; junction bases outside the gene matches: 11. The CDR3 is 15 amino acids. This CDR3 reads CASSTWDSQRYGYTF. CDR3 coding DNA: TGTGCCAGCAGCACCTGGGACAGCCAGAGGTATGGCTACACCTTC. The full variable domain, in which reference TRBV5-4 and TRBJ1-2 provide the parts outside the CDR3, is ETGVTQSPTHLIKTRGQQVTLRCSSQSGHNTVSWYQQALGQGPQFIFQYYREEENGRGNFPPRFSGLQFPNYSSELNVNALELDDSALYLCASSTWDSQRYGYTFGSGTRLTVV.

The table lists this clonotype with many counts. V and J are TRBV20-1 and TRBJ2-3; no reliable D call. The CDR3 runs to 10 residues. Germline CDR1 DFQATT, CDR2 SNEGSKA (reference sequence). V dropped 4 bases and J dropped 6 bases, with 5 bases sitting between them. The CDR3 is CSAKDDTQYF. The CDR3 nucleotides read TGCAGTGCTAAGGACGATACGCAGTATTTT.

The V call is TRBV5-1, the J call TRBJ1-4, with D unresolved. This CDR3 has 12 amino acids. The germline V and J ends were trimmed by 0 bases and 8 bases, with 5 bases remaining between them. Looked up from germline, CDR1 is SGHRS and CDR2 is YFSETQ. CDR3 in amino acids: CASSLAGEKLFF. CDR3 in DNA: TGCGCCAGCAGCTTGGCCGGGGAAAAACTGTTTTTT. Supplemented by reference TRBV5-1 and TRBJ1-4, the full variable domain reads KAGVTQTPRYLIKTRGQQVTLSCSPISGHRSVSWYQQTPGQGLQFLFEYFSETQRNKGNFPGRFSGRQFSNSRSEMNVSTLELGDSALYLCASSLAGEKLFFGSGTQLSVL.

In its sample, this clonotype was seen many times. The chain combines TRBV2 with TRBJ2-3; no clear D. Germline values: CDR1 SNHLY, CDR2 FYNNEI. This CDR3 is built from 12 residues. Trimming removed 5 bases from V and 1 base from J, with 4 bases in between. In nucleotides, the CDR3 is TGTGCCAGCAGTTTGGGCACAGATACGCAGTATTTT. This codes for CASSLGTDTQYF.

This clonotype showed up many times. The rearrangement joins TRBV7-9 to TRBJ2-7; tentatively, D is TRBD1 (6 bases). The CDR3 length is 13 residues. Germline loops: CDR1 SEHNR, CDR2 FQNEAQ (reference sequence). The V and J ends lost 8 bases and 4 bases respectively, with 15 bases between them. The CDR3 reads CASEQGPTYEQYF. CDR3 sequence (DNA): TGTGCCAGCGAACAGGGACCCACGTACGAGCAGTACTTC. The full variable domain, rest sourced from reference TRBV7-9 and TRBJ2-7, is DTGVSQNPRHKITKRGQNVTFRCDPISEHNRLYWYRQTLGQGPEFLTYFQNEAQLEKSRLLSDRFSAERPKGSFSTLEIQRTEQGDSAMYLCASEQGPTYEQYFGPGTRLTVT.

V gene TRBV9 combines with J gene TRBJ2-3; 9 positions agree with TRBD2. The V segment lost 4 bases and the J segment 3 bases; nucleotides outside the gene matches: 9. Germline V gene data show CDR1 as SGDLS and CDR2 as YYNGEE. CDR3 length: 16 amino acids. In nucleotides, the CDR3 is TGTGCCAGCAGCCTCCCTAGCGGGATTGGAACAGATACGCAGTATTTT. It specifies CASSLPSGIGTDTQYF.

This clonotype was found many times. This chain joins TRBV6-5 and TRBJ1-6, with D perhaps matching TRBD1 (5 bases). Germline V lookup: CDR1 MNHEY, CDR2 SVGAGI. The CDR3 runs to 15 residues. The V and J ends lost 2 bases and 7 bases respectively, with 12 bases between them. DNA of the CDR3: TGTGCCAGCAGTTACGGGGCAGGGAGGAATTCACCCCTCCACTTT. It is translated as CASSYGAGRNSPLHF.

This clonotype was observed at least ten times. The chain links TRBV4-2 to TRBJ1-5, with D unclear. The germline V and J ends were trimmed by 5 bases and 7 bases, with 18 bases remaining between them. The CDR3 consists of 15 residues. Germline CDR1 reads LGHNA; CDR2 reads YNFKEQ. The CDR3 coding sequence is TGTGCCAGCAGCTCCCGATGGGCGGACGGACAGCCCCAGCATTTT. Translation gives CASSSRWADGQPQHF.

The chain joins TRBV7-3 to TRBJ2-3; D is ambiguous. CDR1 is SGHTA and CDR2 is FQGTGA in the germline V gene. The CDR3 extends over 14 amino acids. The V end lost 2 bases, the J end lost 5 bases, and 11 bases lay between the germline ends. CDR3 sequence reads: CASSLGPLGDTQYF. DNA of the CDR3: TGTGCCAGCAGCTTAGGACCACTCGGAGATACGCAGTATTTT.

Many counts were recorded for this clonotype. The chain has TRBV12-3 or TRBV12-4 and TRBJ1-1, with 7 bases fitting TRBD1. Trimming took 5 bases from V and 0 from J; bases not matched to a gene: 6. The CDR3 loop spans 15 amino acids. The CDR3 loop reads CASSPWTGVNTEAFF. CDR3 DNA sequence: TGTGCCAGCAGTCCCTGGACAGGCGTGAACACTGAAGCTTTCTTT.

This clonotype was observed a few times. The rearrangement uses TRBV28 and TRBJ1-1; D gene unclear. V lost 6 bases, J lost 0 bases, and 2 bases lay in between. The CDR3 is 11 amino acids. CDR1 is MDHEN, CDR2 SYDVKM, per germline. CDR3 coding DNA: TGTGCCAGCAGATTGAACACTGAAGCTTTCTTT. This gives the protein CASRLNTEAFF.

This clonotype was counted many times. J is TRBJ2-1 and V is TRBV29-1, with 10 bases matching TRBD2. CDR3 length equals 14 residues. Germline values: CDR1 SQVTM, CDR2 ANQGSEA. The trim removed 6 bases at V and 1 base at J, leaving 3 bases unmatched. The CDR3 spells CSVGTSESYNEQFF. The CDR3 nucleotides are TGCAGCGTCGGGACTAGCGAGTCCTACAATGAGCAGTTCTTC.

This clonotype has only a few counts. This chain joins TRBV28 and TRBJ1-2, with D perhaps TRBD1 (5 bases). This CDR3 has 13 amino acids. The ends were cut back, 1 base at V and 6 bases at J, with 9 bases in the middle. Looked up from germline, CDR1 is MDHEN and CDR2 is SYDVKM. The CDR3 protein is CASSLFVGDGYTF. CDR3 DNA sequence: TGTGCCAGCAGTTTATTTGTGGGGGATGGCTACACCTTC.

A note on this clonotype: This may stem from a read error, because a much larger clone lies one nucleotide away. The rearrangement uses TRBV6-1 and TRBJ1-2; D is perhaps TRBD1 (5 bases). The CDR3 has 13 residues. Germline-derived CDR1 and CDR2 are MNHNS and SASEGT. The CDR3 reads CASRRDFNYGNTF. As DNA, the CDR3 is TGTGCCAGCAGGAGGGACTTTAACTATGGCAACACCTTC.

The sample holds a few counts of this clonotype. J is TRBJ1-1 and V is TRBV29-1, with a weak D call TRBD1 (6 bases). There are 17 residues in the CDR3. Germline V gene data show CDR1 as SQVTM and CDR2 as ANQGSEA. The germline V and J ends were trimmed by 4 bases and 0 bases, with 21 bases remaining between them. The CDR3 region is CSVVGARTEDMNTEAFF. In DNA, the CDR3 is TGCAGCGTTGTAGGAGCAAGGACAGAGGATATGAACACTGAAGCTTTCTTT.

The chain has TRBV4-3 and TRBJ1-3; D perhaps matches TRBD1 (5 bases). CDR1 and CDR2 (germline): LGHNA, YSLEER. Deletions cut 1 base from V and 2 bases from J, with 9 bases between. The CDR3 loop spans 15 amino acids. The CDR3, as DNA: TGCGCCAGCAGCCAAGCCGGGGGAACTGGAAACACCATATATTTT. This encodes CASSQAGGTGNTIYF.

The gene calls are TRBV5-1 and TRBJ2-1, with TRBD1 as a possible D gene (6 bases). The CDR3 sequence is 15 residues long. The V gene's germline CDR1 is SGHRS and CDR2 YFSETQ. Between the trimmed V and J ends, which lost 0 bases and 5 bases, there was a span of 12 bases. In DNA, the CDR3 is TGCGCCAGCAGCTTGGTTGGACAGAGTAACAATGAGCAGTTCTTC. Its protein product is CASSLVGQSNNEQFF.

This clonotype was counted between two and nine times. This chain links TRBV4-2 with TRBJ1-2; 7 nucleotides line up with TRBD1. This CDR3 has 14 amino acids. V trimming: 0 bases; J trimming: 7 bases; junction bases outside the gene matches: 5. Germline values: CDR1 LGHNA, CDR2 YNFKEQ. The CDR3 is CASSQEDRAGGYTF. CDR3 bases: TGTGCCAGCAGCCAAGAAGACAGGGCGGGTGGCTACACCTTC.

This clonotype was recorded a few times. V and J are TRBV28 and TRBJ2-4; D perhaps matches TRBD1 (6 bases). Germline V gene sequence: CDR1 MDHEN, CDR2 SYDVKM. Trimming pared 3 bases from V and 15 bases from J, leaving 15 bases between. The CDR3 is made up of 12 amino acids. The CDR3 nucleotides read TGTGCCAGCAGTTTCCAACAGGGTTCGGCGTACTTC. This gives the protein CASSFQQGSAYF.

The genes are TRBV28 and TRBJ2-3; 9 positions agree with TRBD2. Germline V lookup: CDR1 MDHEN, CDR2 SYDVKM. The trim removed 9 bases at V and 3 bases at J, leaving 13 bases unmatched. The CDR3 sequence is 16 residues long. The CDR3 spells CASGMRAGGRTDTQYF. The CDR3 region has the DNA TGTGCCAGTGGGATGAGAGCGGGAGGAAGAACAGATACGCAGTATTTT.

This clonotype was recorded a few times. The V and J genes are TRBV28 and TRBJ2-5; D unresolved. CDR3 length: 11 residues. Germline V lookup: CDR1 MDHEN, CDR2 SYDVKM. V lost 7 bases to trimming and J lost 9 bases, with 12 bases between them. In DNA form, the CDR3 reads TGTGCCAGCAATACCCTGGGGTCCCAGTACTTC. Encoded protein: CASNTLGSQYF.

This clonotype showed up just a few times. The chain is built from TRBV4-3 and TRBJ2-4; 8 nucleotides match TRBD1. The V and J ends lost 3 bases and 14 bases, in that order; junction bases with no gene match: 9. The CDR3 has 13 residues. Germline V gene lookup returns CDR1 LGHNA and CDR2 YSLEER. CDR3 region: CASSQGPRGRKYF. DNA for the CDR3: TGCGCCAGCAGCCAGGGCCCCAGGGGGCGCAAGTACTTC.

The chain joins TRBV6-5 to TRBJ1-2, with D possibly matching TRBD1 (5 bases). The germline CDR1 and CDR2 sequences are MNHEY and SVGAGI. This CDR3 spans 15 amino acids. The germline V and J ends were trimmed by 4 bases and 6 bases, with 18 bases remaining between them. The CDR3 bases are TGTGCCAGCAGTTCTCCGGCGAGGGGTTGGGATGGCTACACCTTC. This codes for CASSSPARGWDGYTF.

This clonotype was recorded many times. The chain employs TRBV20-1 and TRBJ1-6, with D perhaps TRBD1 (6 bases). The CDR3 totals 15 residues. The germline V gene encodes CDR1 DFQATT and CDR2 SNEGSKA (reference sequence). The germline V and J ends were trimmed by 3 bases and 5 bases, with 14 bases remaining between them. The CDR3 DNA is TGCAGTGCTAGGCACAGGGTACAGAATAATTCACCCCTCCACTTT. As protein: CSARHRVQNNSPLHF.

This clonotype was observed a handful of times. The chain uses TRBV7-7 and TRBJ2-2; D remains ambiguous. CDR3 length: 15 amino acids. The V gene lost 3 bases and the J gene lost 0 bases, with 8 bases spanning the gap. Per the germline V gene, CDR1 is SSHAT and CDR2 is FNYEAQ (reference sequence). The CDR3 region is CASSFGGANTGELFF. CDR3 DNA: TGTGCCAGCAGCTTCGGCGGCGCGAACACCGGGGAGCTGTTTTTT.

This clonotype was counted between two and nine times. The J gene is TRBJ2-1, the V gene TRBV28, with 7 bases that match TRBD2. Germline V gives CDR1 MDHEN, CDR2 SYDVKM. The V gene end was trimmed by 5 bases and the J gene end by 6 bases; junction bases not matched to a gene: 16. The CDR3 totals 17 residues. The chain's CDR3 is CASSLRLARRSVNEQFF. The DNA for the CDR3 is TGTGCCAGCAGTCTCCGACTAGCACGCCGTTCGGTCAATGAGCAGTTCTTC.

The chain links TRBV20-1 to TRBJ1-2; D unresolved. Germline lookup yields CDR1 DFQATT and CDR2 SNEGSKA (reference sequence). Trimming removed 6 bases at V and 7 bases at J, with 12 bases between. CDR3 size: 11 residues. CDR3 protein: CSALRRTGYTF. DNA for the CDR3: TGCAGTGCCCTGCGTCGGACTGGCTACACCTTC.

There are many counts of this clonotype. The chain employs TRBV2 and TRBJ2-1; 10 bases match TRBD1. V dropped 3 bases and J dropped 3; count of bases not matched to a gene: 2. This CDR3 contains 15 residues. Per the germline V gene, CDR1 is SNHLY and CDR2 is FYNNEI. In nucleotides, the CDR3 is TGTGCCAGCAGTGAGGGGACAGGGGTCTACAATGAGCAGTTCTTC. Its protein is CASSEGTGVYNEQFF.

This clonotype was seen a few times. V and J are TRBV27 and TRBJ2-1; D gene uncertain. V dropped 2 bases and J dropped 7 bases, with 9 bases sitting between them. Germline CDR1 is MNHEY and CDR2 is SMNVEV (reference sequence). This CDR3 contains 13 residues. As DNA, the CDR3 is TGTGCCAGCAGTTTAAGTGGACGAAATGAGCAGTTCTTC. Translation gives CASSLSGRNEQFF.